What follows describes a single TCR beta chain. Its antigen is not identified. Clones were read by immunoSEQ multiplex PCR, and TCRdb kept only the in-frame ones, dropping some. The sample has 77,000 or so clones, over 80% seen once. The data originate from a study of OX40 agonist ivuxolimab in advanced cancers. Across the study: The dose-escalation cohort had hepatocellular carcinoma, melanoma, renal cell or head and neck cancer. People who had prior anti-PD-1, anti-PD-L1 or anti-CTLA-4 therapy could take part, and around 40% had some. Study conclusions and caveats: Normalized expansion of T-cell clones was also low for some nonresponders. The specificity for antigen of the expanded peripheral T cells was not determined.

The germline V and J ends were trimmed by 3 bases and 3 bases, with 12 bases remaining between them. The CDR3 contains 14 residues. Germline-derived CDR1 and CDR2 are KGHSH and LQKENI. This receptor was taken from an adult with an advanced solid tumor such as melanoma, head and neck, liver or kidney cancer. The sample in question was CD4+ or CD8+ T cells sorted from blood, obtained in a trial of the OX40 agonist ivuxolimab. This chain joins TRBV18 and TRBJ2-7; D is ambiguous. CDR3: CASSPADTNYEQYF. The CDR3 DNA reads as TGTGCCAGCTCACCGGCCGACACTAACTACGAGCAGTACTTC.